This T cell receptor beta chain was sequenced in a study of control samples from healthy donors and cancer patients. The germline V gene encodes CDR1 SGHKS and CDR2 YYEKEE (reference sequence). The CDR3 has 15 amino acids. The V end was cut by 1 base, the J end by 4 bases, with 14 bases between. Assay: immunoSEQ multiplex PCR; the TCRdb copy retains only in-frame clones and omits some. The sample contains 110,000 to 150,000 clones, roughly 90% of which appear only once. This sequence joins TRBV5-5 and TRBJ1-2; tentative D call: TRBD1 (5 bases). The sequence came from a man aged 25-40 years in good health. The sequencing sample was made of blood. CDR3 coding DNA: TGTGCCAGCAGCTTGTCGCAGGGCCATATCTATGGCTACACCTTC. Its protein product is CASSLSQGHIYGYTF.